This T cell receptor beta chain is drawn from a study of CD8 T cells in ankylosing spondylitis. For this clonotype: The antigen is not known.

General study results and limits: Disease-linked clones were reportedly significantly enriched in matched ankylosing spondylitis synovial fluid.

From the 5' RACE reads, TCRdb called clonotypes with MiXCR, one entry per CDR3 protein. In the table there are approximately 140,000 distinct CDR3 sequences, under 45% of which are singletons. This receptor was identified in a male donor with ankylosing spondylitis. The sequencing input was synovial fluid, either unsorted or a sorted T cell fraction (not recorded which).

CDR3 protein: CASSFCLAAGELFF. Written as DNA, the CDR3 is TGCGCCAGCAGCTTCTGTCTAGCGGCCGGGGAGCTGTTTTTT. The rearrangement links TRBV5-1 to TRBJ2-2; TRBD2 matches 7 bases. The CDR3 runs to 14 residues. Germline V gene lookup returns CDR1 SGHRS and CDR2 YFSETQ. Losses at the gene ends were 2 bases for V and 6 bases for J; bases not matched to a gene: 4. The whole variable domain, remainder taken from reference TRBV5-1 and TRBJ2-2, is KAGVTQTPRYLIKTRGQQVTLSCSPISGHRSVSWYQQTPGQGLQFLFEYFSETQRNKGNFPGRFSGRQFSNSRSEMNVSTLELGDSALYLCASSFCLAAGELFFGEGSRLTVL.